This record covers a single T cell receptor (beta chain). The data originate from a study of blood T cell repertoires in COVID-19. Across the study: T cells, B-cell-depleted T cells, or PBMCs supplied cDNA or gDNA.

Generated by immunoSEQ multiplex PCR, the TCRdb table keeps only in-frame clones and is missing some. The top ten hold approximately 0.96% of the sample, which has about 400,000 clones, roughly 90% seen once. The source is a woman in her twenties or thirties with acute COVID-19. The material sequenced was PBMCs or T cells enriched from blood (not recorded which).

CDR3: CAWSDRGPREQYF. The CDR3 coding sequence is TGTGCCTGGAGCGACAGGGGGCCGAGGGAGCAGTACTTC. The V call is TRBV30, the J call TRBJ2-7, with 10 bases lining up with TRBD1. V lost 3 bases and J lost 7; bases outside the gene matches: 6. The CDR3 extends over 13 amino acids. Per the germline V gene, CDR1 is GTSNPN and CDR2 is SVGIG (reference sequence). The full variable domain, its missing parts supplied by reference TRBV30 and TRBJ2-7, is SQTIHQWPATLVQPVGSPLSLECTVEGTSNPNLYWYRQAAGRGLQLLFYSVGIGQISSEVPQNLSASRPQDRQFILSSKKLLLSDSGFYLCAWSDRGPREQYFGPGTRLTVT.